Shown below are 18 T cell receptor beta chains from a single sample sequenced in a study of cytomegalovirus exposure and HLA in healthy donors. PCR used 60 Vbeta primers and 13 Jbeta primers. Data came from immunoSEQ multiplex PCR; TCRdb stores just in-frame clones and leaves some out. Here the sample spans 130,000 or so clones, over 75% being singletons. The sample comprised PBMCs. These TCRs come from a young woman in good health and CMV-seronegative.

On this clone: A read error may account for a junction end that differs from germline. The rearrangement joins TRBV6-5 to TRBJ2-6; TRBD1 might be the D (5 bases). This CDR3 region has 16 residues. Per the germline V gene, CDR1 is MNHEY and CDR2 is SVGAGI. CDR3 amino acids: CASSYSVSSGANGLTF. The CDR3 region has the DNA TGTGCCAGCAGTTACTCGGTGTCCTCTGGGGCCAACGGCCTGACTTTC.

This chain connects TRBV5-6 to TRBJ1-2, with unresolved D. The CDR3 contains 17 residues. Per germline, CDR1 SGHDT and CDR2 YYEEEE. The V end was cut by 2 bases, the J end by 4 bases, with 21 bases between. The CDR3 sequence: CASSFGRPPGLSYGYTF. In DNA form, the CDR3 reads TGTGCCAGCAGCTTTGGGAGACCTCCGGGCCTCAGCTATGGCTACACCTTC.

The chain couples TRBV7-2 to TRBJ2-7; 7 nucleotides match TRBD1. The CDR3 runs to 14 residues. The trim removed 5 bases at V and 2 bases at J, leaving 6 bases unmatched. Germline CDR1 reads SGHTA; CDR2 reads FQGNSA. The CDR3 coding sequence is TGTGCCAGCAGCCTAGACAGGGCGGCCTACGAGCAGTACTTC. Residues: CASSLDRAAYEQYF.

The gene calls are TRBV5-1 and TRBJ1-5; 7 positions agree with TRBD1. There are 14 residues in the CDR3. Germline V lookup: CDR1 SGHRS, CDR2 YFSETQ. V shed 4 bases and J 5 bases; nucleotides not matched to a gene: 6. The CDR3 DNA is TGCGCCAGCAGCGAGGAGGGGGCGCATCAGCCCCAGCATTTT. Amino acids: CASSEEGAHQPQHF.

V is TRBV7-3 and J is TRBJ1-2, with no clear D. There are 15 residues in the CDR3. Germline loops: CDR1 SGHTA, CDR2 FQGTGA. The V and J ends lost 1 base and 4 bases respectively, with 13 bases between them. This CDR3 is CASSLNPQVVYGYTF. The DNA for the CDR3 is TGTGCCAGCAGCTTAAACCCCCAGGTGGTCTATGGCTACACCTTC.

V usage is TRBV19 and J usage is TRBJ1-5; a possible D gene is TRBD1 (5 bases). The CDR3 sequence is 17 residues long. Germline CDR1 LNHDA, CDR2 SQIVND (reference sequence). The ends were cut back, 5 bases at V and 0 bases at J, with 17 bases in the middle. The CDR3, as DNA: TGTGCCAGTAGTCCACAACCGACAGCCGTTAGCAATCAGCCCCAGCATTTT. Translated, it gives CASSPQPTAVSNQPQHF.

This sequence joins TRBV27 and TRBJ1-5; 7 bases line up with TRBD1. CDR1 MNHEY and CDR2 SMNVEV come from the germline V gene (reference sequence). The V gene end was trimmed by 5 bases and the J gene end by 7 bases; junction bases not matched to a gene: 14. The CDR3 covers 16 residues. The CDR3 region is CASSPYRQGLEQPQHF. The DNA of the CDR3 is TGTGCCAGCAGTCCCTACCGACAGGGTCTAGAACAGCCCCAGCATTTT.

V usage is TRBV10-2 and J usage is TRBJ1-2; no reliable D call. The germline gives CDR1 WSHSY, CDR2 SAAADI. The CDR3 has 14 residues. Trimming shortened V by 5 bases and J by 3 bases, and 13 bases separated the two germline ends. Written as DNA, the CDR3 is TGCGCCAGCAGTATGCGGAAGACGGACTATGGCTACACCTTC. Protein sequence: CASSMRKTDYGYTF.

The CDR3 loop is CASRGQGLANEKLFF. The DNA for the CDR3 is TGTGCCAGCAGGGGGCAGGGGCTGGCTAATGAAAAACTGTTTTTT. The J gene is TRBJ1-4, the V gene TRBV2, with D possibly matching TRBD1 (6 bases). Between the trimmed V and J ends, which lost 6 bases and 3 bases, there was a span of 14 bases. This CDR3 has 15 residues. CDR1 and CDR2 from the germline V gene are SNHLY and FYNNEI.

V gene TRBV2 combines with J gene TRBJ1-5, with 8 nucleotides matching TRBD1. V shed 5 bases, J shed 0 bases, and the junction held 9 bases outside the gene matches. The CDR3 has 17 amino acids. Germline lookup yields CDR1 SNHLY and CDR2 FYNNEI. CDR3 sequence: CASSTGTGSYSNQPQHF. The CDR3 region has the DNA TGTGCCAGCAGTACCGGGACAGGCAGTTATAGCAATCAGCCCCAGCATTTT.

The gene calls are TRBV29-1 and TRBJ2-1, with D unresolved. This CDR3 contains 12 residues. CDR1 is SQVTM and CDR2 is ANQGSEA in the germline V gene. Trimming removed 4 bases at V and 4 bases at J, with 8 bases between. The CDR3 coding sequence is TGCAGCGTTGCTCCAGGATACAATGAGCAGTTCTTC. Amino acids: CSVAPGYNEQFF.

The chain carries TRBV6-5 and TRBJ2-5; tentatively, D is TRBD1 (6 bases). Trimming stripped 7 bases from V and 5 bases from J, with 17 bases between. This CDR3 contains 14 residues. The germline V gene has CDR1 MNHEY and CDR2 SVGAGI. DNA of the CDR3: TGTGCCAGCAAAAGACAGCCGCAGGGGGAGACCCAGTACTTC. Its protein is CASKRQPQGETQYF.

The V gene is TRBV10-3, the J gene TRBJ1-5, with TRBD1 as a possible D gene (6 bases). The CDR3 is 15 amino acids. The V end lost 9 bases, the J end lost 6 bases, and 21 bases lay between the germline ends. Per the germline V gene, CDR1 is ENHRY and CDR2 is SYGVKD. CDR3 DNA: TGTGCCATTCGTCCAGGGGATGGTGGGTTTCAGCCCCAGCATTTT. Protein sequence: CAIRPGDGGFQPQHF.

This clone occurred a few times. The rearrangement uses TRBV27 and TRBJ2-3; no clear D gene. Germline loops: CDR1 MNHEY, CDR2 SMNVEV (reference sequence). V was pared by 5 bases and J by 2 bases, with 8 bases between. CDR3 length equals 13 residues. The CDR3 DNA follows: TGTGCCAGCAGTCCTACCTACACAGATACGCAGTATTTT. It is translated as CASSPTYTDTQYF.

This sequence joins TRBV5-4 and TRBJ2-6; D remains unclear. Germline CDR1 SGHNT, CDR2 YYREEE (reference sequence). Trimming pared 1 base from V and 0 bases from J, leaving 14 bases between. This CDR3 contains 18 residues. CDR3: CASSLPWQTHSGANVLTF. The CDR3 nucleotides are TGTGCCAGCAGCTTGCCGTGGCAGACTCACTCTGGGGCCAACGTCCTGACTTTC.

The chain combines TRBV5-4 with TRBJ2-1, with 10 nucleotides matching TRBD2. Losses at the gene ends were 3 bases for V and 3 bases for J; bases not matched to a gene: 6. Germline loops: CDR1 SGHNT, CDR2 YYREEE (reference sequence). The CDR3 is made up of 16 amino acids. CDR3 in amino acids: CASSWGLASNYNEQFF. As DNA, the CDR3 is TGTGCCAGCAGCTGGGGACTAGCGTCAAACTACAATGAGCAGTTCTTC.

CDR3 protein: CASSRPPDRWTEAFF. In DNA, the CDR3 is TGTGCCAGCAGCCGCCCTCCGGACAGGTGGACTGAAGCTTTCTTT. The genes are TRBV7-9 and TRBJ1-1; TRBD1 matches at 7 bases. Germline assignment: CDR1 SEHNR and CDR2 FQNEAQ (reference sequence). V shed 5 bases and J 5 bases; nucleotides not matched to a gene: 11. The CDR3 spans 15 residues.

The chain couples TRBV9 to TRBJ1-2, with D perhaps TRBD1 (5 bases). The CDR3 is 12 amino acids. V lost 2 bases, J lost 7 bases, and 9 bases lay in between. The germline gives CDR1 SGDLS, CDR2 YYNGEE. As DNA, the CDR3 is TGTGCCAGCAGCGTGGGGGGGGGTGGCTACACCTTC. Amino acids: CASSVGGGGYTF.